The clone carrying this T cell receptor beta chain was counted between two and nine times. Its target is not known. V was trimmed by 0 bases and J by 1 base, leaving 9 bases between them. This CDR3 has 15 residues. Per the germline V gene, CDR1 is SGHDN and CDR2 is FVKESK. The source of the sample is a study of molecular identifiers for immune sequencing clone quantification. Naive CD8 sequencing libraries were generated from around 20,000 to 990,000 sorted cells, with 10%, 30% or 50% RNA as input. Isolation of naive CD8 T cells was achieved by sorting on a CD8+CD4-CCR7+CD45RA+ phenotype. TCRdb re-derived calls from the PCR reads in MiXCR, one entry per CDR3 protein. This table holds approximately 550,000 distinct CDR3 sequences, about 26% found once. Overall study results and limits: Barcodes shared by identical TCR molecules could lead to underestimated sizes of highly expanded clones.

The receptor comes from a human donor in good health. Some libraries in this study had Jurkat cell RNA spiked in. The sample consisted of naive CD8+ T cells from blood, with Jurkat cell RNA spiked in. This sample's subset: FACS-sorted CD8+CD4-CCR7+CD45RA+ naive T cells. The chain recombines TRBV14 with TRBJ1-1; tentatively, D is TRBD1 (5 bases). This CDR3 is CASSQDDRWNTEAFF. The CDR3 DNA is TGTGCCAGCAGCCAAGATGACAGATGGAACACTGAAGCTTTCTTT.